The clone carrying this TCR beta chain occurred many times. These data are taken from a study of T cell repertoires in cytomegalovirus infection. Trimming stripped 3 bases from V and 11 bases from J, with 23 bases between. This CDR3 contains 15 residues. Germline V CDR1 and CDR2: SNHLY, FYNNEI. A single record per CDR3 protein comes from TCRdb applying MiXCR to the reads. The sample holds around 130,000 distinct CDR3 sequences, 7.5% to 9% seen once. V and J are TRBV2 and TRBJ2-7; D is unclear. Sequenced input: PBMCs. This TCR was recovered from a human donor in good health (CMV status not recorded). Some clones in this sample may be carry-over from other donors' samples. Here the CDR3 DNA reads TGTGCCAGCAGTGATGGGCCTGGCTCGACGAGGCCAGAGTACTTC. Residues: CASSDGPGSTRPEYF.